A single sample is the source of the 21 T cell receptor beta chains below, sequenced in a study of blood T cell repertoires in COVID-19 (dated by TCRdb to the early 2020s). The library was produced with the immunoSEQ multiplex PCR assay. Not all clones reach the TCRdb copy of this immuneACCESS table, which keeps in-frame sequences only. Checked studies attribute under half of the gap to unresolved V genes and leave the rest unexplained. The sample table lists 150,000 or so clones, just under 85% of them with a count of one. Of the sample, over 25% is held by the ten largest clones. Source material: peripheral blood. These receptors originate from a woman aged 55-75 years with acute or convalescent COVID-19.

V and J are TRBV6-5 and TRBJ1-3; D unclear. The germline V and J ends were trimmed by 0 bases and 4 bases, with 10 bases remaining between them. The germline gives CDR1 MNHEY, CDR2 SVGAGI. The CDR3 runs to 15 residues. Written as DNA, the CDR3 is TGTGCCAGCAGTTACTCGGGAGTCGGGGGAAACACCATATATTTT. It specifies CASSYSGVGGNTIYF.

The chain joins TRBV6-1 to TRBJ1-2; TRBD1 is a possible D gene (6 bases). This CDR3 has 18 amino acids. V dropped 1 base and J dropped 0 bases, with 18 bases sitting between them. Germline CDR1 MNHNS, CDR2 SASEGT. CDR3 in DNA: TGTGCCAGCAGTGAAGGAGGGGGATGGGGGATGTCTAACTATGGCTACACCTTC. Translated, it gives CASSEGGGWGMSNYGYTF.

The V and J genes are TRBV2 and TRBJ1-4; a possible D gene is TRBD1 (6 bases). V lost 3 bases and J lost 4, with 12 bases in between. CDR1 is SNHLY, CDR2 FYNNEI, per germline. The CDR3 spans 15 residues. The CDR3: CASSEGAGGNEKLFF. The DNA of the CDR3 is TGTGCCAGCAGTGAGGGGGCCGGTGGTAATGAAAAACTGTTTTTT.

The chain recombines TRBV30 with TRBJ2-1, with D perhaps matching TRBD1 (6 bases). V was cut by 3 bases and J by 2 bases, with 8 bases left in between. The CDR3 sequence is 13 residues long. Germline V gene sequence: CDR1 GTSNPN, CDR2 SVGIG (reference sequence). The CDR3 sequence is CAWRGDTYNEQFF. The CDR3 nucleotides are TGTGCCTGGAGAGGGGACACCTACAATGAGCAGTTCTTC. Using reference TRBV30 and TRBJ2-1 for the parts outside the CDR3, the full variable domain is SQTIHQWPATLVQPVGSPLSLECTVEGTSNPNLYWYRQAAGRGLQLLFYSVGIGQISSEVPQNLSASRPQDRQFILSSKKLLLSDSGFYLCAWRGDTYNEQFFGPGTRLTVL.

This chain uses TRBV18 with TRBJ2-3; possible D gene TRBD1, 5 bases. Germline loops: CDR1 KGHSH, CDR2 LQKENI. Between the trimmed V and J ends, which lost 5 bases and 0 bases, there was a span of 12 bases. This CDR3 is built from 15 residues. The DNA for the CDR3 is TGTGCCAGCTCAACCCAGGGCGGTAGCACAGATACGCAGTATTTT. Translating gives CASSTQGGSTDTQYF.

A note on this clone: The sample carries other DNA sequences with the same CDR3. This chain joins TRBV18 and TRBJ1-1; D is perhaps TRBD1 (5 bases). Between the trimmed V and J ends, which lost 4 bases and 4 bases, there was a span of 10 bases. This CDR3 has 13 residues. Germline-derived CDR1 and CDR2 are KGHSH and LQKENI. DNA of the CDR3: TGTGCCAGCTCACGGGGGGGTAGCACTGAAGCTTTCTTT. Its translation is CASSRGGSTEAFF.

The rearrangement joins TRBV5-6 to TRBJ2-4; TRBD2 might be the D (6 bases). V was pared by 2 bases and J by 6 bases, with 12 bases between. Germline assignment: CDR1 SGHDT and CDR2 YYEEEE. The CDR3 runs to 14 residues. The CDR3 region is CASSFTGGRNIQYF. Written as DNA, the CDR3 is TGTGCCAGCAGCTTCACCGGAGGGAGAAACATTCAGTACTTC. Complete variable domain (other parts from reference TRBV5-6 and TRBJ2-4): DAGVTQSPTHLIKTRGQQVTLRCSPKSGHDTVSWYQQALGQGPQFIFQYYEEEERQRGNFPDRFSGHQFPNYSSELNVNALLLGDSALYLCASSFTGGRNIQYFGAGTRLSVL.

This clone was seen more than once but under ten times. The chain joins TRBV5-1 to TRBJ1-2, with TRBD1 matching 7 bases. There are 15 residues in the CDR3. The V segment lost 0 bases and the J segment 8 bases; nucleotides outside the gene matches: 10. CDR1 SGHRS and CDR2 YFSETQ come from the germline V gene. The DNA of the CDR3 is TGCGCCAGCAGCTTGGACCGGGGGACAGTGGGAGGCTACACCTTC. Amino acids: CASSLDRGTVGGYTF.

V gene TRBV7-6 combines with J gene TRBJ1-1; D is perhaps TRBD1 (5 bases). Germline values: CDR1 SGHVS, CDR2 FNYEAQ. CDR3 length: 16 amino acids. V was shortened by 2 bases and J by 5 bases, with 18 bases between the two germline ends. The DNA of the CDR3 is TGTGCCAGCAGCTTACAAGCAGGGTCGCGAGGAACTGAAGCTTTCTTT. Its protein is CASSLQAGSRGTEAFF.

The rearrangement links TRBV29-1 to TRBJ1-3; 7 bases are a match to TRBD1. The CDR3 sequence is 13 residues long. Germline values: CDR1 SQVTM, CDR2 ANQGSEA. The ends lost 4 bases at V and 2 bases at J; junction bases unmatched: 2. CDR3 sequence: CSVVTGAGNTIYF. The CDR3 DNA sequence: TGCAGCGTTGTAACAGGGGCTGGAAACACCATATATTTT.

This clone was found a few times. Relative to the germline gene, one junction end is altered; a read error may explain this. The rearrangement joins TRBV7-3 to TRBJ2-2; the D is unclear. The CDR3 runs 13 residues. Germline values: CDR1 SGHTA, CDR2 FQGTGA. Written as DNA, the CDR3 is TGTGCCAGCACCTTAGGCAGCACCGGGGAGCTGTTTTTT. It yields the protein CASTLGSTGELFF.

The chain combines TRBV30 with TRBJ2-3; a possible D gene is TRBD1 (6 bases). Germline CDR1 is GTSNPN and CDR2 is SVGIG (reference sequence). The CDR3 covers 17 residues. Trimming cost V 3 bases and J 0 bases, with 19 bases left between them. This CDR3 is CAWRPQPGQQSTDTQYF. The CDR3 nucleotides read TGTGCCTGGAGACCTCAACCCGGACAGCAAAGCACAGATACGCAGTATTTT. Together with reference TRBV30 and TRBJ2-3, the CDR3 gives the full variable domain: SQTIHQWPATLVQPVGSPLSLECTVEGTSNPNLYWYRQAAGRGLQLLFYSVGIGQISSEVPQNLSASRPQDRQFILSSKKLLLSDSGFYLCAWRPQPGQQSTDTQYFGPGTRLTVL.

The rearrangement uses TRBV9 and TRBJ2-5; D uncertain. CDR3 size: 13 residues. V shed 2 bases and J shed 2 bases, with 7 bases lying between them. Germline CDR1 and CDR2: SGDLS and YYNGEE. The CDR3: CASSVSGQETQYF. Written as DNA, the CDR3 is TGTGCCAGCAGCGTCTCAGGACAAGAGACCCAGTACTTC.

This sequence joins TRBV7-3 and TRBJ1-3; possibly TRBD1 for D (5 bases). Germline lookup yields CDR1 SGHTA and CDR2 FQGTGA. V was clipped by 5 bases and J by 6 bases, with 17 bases between them. This CDR3 is 15 amino acids long. The CDR3 region has the DNA TGTGCCAGCAGCCCCGCGGGGGGAGAGGCAAACACCATATATTTT. The encoded protein is CASSPAGGEANTIYF.

This rearrangement joins TRBV27 to TRBJ1-2, with TRBD1 identical over 7 bases. The J segment lost 2 bases and the V segment lost 6 bases, leaving 12 bases of the junction unmatched. Per the germline V gene, CDR1 is MNHEY and CDR2 is SMNVEV (reference sequence). This CDR3 contains 16 residues. CDR3 sequence reads: CASSSGGTVLNYGYTF. The CDR3, as DNA: TGTGCCAGCAGCTCTGGCGGGACAGTGCTAAACTATGGCTACACCTTC.

In this sample, this clone turned up once. The chain carries TRBV29-1 and TRBJ1-2; TRBD1 is a possible D gene (5 bases). In germline, CDR1 is SQVTM, CDR2 ANQGSEA. There are 13 residues in the CDR3. Trimming removed 7 bases from V and 4 bases from J, with 16 bases in between. CDR3 coding DNA: TGCAGCGCCGGAGGGACGGATTCCTATGGCTACACCTTC. This sequence encodes CSAGGTDSYGYTF.

V gene TRBV2 combines with J gene TRBJ2-7; 10 positions agree with TRBD1. The CDR3 is made up of 14 amino acids. Germline V gives CDR1 SNHLY, CDR2 FYNNEI. Trimming cost V 6 bases and J 3 bases; bases outside gene matches: 5. The CDR3 here is CASRGDRGFYEQYF. DNA for the CDR3: TGTGCCAGCAGGGGGGACAGGGGTTTCTACGAGCAGTACTTC.

This chain connects TRBV19 to TRBJ1-5; TRBD1 is a possible D gene (6 bases). The CDR3 sequence is 16 residues long. CDR1 and CDR2 (germline): LNHDA, SQIVND (reference sequence). V was clipped by 6 bases and J by 2 bases, with 17 bases between them. The CDR3 here is CASSSPRGGGNQPQHF. In nucleotides, the CDR3 is TGTGCCAGTAGCTCCCCGAGGGGGGGAGGCAATCAGCCCCAGCATTTT.

The genes are TRBV12-3 or TRBV12-4 and TRBJ1-3, with 7 bases fitting TRBD1. This CDR3 comprises 12 residues. J gave up 10 bases and V 3 bases, and 3 bases lay outside the gene matches. The CDR3 DNA is TGTGCCAGCAGTTTGAGCAGGGGGACCATATATTTT. This translates into CASSLSRGTIYF.

The V and J genes are TRBV13 and TRBJ1-6; 7 bases are shared with TRBD1. After removal of 3 bases from V and 7 bases from J, the junction contained 3 bases not matched to a gene. From germline, CDR1 is PRHDT and CDR2 FYEKMQ (reference sequence). CDR3 size: 14 residues. CDR3 region: CASSFRQGNSPLHF. The CDR3 coding sequence is TGTGCCAGCAGCTTCCGACAGGGAAATTCACCCCTCCACTTT.

The chain is built from TRBV24-1 and TRBJ2-3, with 10 bases matching TRBD2. The germline CDR1 and CDR2 sequences are KGHDR and SFDVKD. The junction had 4 bases not matched to a gene; V was cut back by 10 bases and J by 4 bases. The CDR3 runs 13 residues. The CDR3 bases are TGTGCCACGGCTACTAGCGGGGCAGATACGCAGTATTTT. Translating it yields CATATSGADTQYF.